This entry features one T cell receptor beta chain sequence. Its target is unknown. The source of the sample is a study of blood T cells in healthy people across ages. Study results and caveats: Across the age range, TCR beta diversity per million T cells fell in a roughly linear way. When set beside aged donors, long-lived donors presented more naive CD4+ cells and higher diversity.

Isolating PBMCs gave at least 6 million of these cells per sample. Next came a second PCR, run for about 7 to 12 cycles, which used a sample-barcoded 5' primer along with a J-beta primer mix. Every sample gave at least 3 million paired-end reads containing CDR3. Using its own MiXCR run on the 5' RACE reads, TCRdb lists one record per CDR3 protein. This table has 890,000 or so distinct CDR3 sequences, approximately 67% appearing once. Germline CDR1 reads SGHRS; CDR2 reads YFSETQ. This CDR3 has 14 amino acids. V gave up 4 bases and J gave up 4 bases; unmatched junction bases: 6. This TCR was sampled from a man aged 25 to 40 in good health. The gene calls are TRBV5-1 and TRBJ1-1; 8 bases align to TRBD1. The sample comprised blood. CDR3 loop: CASSPQQGVTEAFF. DNA for the CDR3: TGCGCCAGCAGCCCTCAACAGGGGGTCACTGAAGCTTTCTTT.